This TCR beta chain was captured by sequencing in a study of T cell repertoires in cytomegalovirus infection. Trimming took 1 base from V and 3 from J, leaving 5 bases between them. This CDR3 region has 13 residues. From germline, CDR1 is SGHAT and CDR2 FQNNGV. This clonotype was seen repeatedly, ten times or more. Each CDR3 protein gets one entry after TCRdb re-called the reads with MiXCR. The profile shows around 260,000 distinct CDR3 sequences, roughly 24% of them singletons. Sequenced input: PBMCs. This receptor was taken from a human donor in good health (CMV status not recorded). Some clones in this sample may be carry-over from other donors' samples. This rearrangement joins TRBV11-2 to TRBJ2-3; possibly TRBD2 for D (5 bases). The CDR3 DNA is TGTGCCAGCAGCTTAGCGGGGACAGATACGCAGTATTTT. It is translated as CASSLAGTDTQYF.